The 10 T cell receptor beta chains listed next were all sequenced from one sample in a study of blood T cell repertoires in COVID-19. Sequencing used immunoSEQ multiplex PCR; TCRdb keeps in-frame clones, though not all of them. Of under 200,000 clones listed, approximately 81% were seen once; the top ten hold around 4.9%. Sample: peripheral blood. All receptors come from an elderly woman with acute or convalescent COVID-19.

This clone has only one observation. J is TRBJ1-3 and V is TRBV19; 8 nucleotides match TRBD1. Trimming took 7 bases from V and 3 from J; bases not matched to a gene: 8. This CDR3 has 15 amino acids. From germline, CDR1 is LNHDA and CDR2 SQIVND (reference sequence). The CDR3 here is CASIRDRGNGNTIYF. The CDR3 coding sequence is TGTGCCAGTATCCGCGACAGGGGCAATGGAAACACCATATATTTT.

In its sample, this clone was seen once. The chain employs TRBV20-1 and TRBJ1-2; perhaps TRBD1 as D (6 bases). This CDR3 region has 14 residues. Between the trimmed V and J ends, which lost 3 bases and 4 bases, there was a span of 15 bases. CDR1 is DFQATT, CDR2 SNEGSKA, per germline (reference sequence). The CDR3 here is CSASGGGGGYGYTF. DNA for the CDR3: TGCAGTGCTAGTGGGGGAGGGGGAGGCTATGGCTACACCTTC.

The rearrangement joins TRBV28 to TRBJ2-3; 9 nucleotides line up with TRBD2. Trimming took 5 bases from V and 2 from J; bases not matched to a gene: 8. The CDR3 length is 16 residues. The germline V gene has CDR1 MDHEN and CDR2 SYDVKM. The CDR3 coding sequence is TGTGCCAGCAGTCGGGGTAGCGGGAGCGTCACAGATACGCAGTATTTT. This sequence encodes CASSRGSGSVTDTQYF.

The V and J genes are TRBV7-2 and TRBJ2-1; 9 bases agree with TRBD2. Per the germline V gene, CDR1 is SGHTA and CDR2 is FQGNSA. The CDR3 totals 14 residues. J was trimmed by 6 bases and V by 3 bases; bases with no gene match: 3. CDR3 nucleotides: TGTGCCAGCAGCTTCGCGGGAGGGTTCAATGAGCAGTTCTTC. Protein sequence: CASSFAGGFNEQFF.

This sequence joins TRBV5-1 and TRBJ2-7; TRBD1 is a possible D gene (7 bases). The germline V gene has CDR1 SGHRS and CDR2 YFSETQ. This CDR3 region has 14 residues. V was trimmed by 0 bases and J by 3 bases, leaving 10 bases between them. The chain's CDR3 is CASSLAGGLYEQYF. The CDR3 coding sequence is TGCGCCAGCAGCTTGGCAGGGGGGCTCTACGAGCAGTACTTC.

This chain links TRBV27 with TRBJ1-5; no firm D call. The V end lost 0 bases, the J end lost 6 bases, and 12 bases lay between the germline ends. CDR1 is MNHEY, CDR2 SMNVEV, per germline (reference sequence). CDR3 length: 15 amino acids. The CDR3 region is CASSLSGQFSQPQHF. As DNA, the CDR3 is TGTGCCAGCAGTTTATCGGGCCAGTTTAGTCAGCCCCAGCATTTT.

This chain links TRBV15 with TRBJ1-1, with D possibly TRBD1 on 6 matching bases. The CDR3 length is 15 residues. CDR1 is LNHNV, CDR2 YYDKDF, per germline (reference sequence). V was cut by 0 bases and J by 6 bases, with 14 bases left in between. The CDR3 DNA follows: TGTGCCACCAGCAGAGACTACAGGGAAGGGGCTGAAGCTTTCTTT. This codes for CATSRDYREGAEAFF.

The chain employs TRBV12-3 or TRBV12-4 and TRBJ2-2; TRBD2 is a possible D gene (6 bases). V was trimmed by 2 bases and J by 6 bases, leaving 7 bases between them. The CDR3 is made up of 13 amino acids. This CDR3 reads CASSLREAGELFF. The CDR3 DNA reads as TGTGCCAGCAGTTTAAGGGAGGCCGGGGAGCTGTTTTTT.

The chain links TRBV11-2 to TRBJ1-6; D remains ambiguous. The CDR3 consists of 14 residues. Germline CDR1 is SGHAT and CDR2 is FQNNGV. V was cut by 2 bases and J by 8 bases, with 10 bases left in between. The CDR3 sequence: CASSLLYGDSPLHF. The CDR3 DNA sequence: TGTGCCAGCAGCTTATTGTACGGGGATTCACCCCTCCACTTT.

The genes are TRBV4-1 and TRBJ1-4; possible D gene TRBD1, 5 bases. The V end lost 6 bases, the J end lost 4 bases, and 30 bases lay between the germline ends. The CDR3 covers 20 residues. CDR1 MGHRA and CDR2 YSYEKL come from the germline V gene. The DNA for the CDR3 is TGCGCCAGCAGTCCTAAGCCCGCACCAGGGAATTGGCCCTATAATGAAAAACTGTTTTTT. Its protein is CASSPKPAPGNWPYNEKLFF.